Described below is a single TCR beta chain sequence and its context. Original handling: Cell counts per sample came from amplifying reference gene primers. The assay was immunoSEQ multiplex PCR, and TCRdb's table has in-frame clones only and misses some. The DNA was the basis for D and trimming; V, J and clone size are from that table. The sample lists about 380,000 clones, 85% occurring once. The sample belongs to a study of blood T cell repertoires in COVID-19. About the research overall: Specimens from acute and convalescent COVID-19 originated in the United States, Italy and Spain. T cells, B-cell-depleted T cells, or PBMCs supplied cDNA or gDNA.

Trimming removed 5 bases from V and 8 bases from J, with 16 bases in between. Germline V CDR1 and CDR2: MNHEY, SMNVEV (reference sequence). The CDR3 totals 14 residues. The chain is built from TRBV27 and TRBJ2-1; a possible D gene is TRBD1 (6 bases). This clonotype was sampled from a woman aged 18 to 35 with acute or convalescent COVID-19. The sequencing input was peripheral blood. The CDR3 DNA is TGTGCCAGCAGTCGACAGTCAAACAGGGATGAGCAGTTCTTC. Translation: CASSRQSNRDEQFF.